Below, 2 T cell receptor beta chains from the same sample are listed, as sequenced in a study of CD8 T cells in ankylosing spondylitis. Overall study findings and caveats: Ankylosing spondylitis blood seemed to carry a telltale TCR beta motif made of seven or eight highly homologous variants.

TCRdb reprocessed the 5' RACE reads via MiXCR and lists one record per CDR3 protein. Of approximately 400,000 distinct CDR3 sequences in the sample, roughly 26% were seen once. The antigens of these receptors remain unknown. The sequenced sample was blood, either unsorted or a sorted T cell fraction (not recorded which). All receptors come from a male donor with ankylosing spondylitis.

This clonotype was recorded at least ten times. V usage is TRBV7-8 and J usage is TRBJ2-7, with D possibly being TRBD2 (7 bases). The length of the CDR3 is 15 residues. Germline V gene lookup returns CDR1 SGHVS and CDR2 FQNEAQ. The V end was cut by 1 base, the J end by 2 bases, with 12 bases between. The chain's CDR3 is CASSLEWRGPYEQYV. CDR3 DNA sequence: TGTGCCAGCAGCTTAGAATGGCGGGGGCCCTACGAGCAGTACGTC.

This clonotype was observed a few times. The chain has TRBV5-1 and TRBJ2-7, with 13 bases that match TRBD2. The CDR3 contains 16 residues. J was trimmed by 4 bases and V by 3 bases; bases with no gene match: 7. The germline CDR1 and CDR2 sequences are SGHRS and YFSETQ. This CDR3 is CASSSRGLAGAYEQYF. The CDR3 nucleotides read TGCGCCAGCAGCTCGCGCGGACTAGCGGGAGCTTACGAGCAGTACTTC.